A single sample gave rise to the 7 T cell receptor beta chains below, sequenced in a study of T cell repertoires in cytomegalovirus infection. TCRdb reprocessed the reads via MiXCR and lists one record per CDR3 protein. Of about 920,000 distinct CDR3 sequences in the sample, approximately 32% were seen once. What these receptors recognize is not known. This sample comprised cultured CD8+ T cells from PBMCs, obtained from culture after CMV antigen stimulation. These receptors all stem from a human donor in good health (CMV status not recorded). Some clones in this sample may be carry-over from other donors' samples.

This clonotype was picked up a small number of times. The chain carries TRBV12-3 or TRBV12-4 and TRBJ2-5; D may correspond to TRBD1 or TRBD2 (5 bases each). This CDR3 spans 11 amino acids. The ends were cut back, 8 bases at V and 5 bases at J, with 9 bases in the middle. For the CDR3, the DNA is TGTGCCAGCGGCAGGGACGAGACCCAGTACTTC. Residues: CASGRDETQYF.

This chain joins TRBV6-5 and TRBJ1-1, with D possibly being TRBD1 (6 bases). The CDR3 is 14 residues long. V was trimmed by 0 bases and J by 7 bases, leaving 12 bases between them. The germline gives CDR1 MNHEY, CDR2 SVGAGI. CDR3 in DNA: TGTGCCAGCAGTTACTCGGGACACGGCAATGAAGCTTTCTTT. Protein: CASSYSGHGNEAFF.

This clonotype was detected many times. V usage is TRBV7-6 and J usage is TRBJ1-1; D gene unclear. Germline V CDR1 and CDR2: SGHVS, FNYEAQ. The ends were cut back, 2 bases at V and 4 bases at J, with 8 bases in the middle. There are 13 residues in the CDR3. CDR3 coding DNA: TGTGCCAGCAGCTTACAGCGGTCCACTGAAGCTTTCTTT. It is translated as CASSLQRSTEAFF.

This chain uses TRBV5-8 with TRBJ2-1; 13 positions agree with TRBD2. The CDR3 sequence is 15 residues long. Germline values: CDR1 SGHTS, CDR2 YDEGEE. The V gene end was trimmed by 4 bases and the J gene end by 6 bases; junction bases not matched to a gene: 4. DNA of the CDR3: TGTGCCAGCAGCGCACTAGCGGGGGGGCCCAATGAGCAGTTCTTC. It encodes CASSALAGGPNEQFF. The full variable domain, its missing parts supplied by reference TRBV5-8 and TRBJ2-1, is EAGVTQSPTHLIKTRGQQATLRCSPISGHTSVYWYQQALGLGLQFLLWYDEGEERNRGNFPPRFSGRQFPNYSSELNVNALELEDSALYLCASSALAGGPNEQFFGPGTRLTVL.

This clonotype has a handful of counts. The CDR3 reads CASGRRARGVYEQYV. CDR3 sequence (DNA): TGCGCCAGCGGGAGAAGGGCGAGGGGGGTCTACGAGCAGTACGTC. This chain joins TRBV23-1 and TRBJ2-7, with D perhaps assigned TRBD1 or TRBD2 (6 bases each). TRBV23-1 is marked as an open reading frame, function uncertain. The CDR3 contains 15 residues. The ends were cut back, 8 bases at V and 3 bases at J, with 20 bases in the middle.

This clonotype was observed a handful of times. The chain is built from TRBV6-1 and TRBJ2-2; tentatively, D is TRBD1 (6 bases). This CDR3 spans 16 amino acids. The V gene's germline CDR1 is MNHNS and CDR2 SASEGT. Trimming removed 2 bases from V and 3 bases from J, with 13 bases in between. The CDR3 loop reads CASSEKGRGYTGELFF. CDR3 nucleotide sequence: TGTGCCAGCAGTGAAAAGGGCAGGGGATACACCGGGGAGCTGTTTTTT.

This clonotype came up a few times. The J gene is TRBJ1-1, the V gene TRBV14; D might be TRBD1 (6 bases). Germline V gene lookup returns CDR1 SGHDN and CDR2 FVKESK. V gave up 0 bases and J gave up 7 bases, with 15 bases separating them. This CDR3 comprises 15 residues. As DNA, the CDR3 is TGTGCCAGCAGCCAAGAAAGAGGGGGGTTTGTTGAAGCTTTCTTT. It translates to CASSQERGGFVEAFF.